The clone carrying this T cell receptor (beta chain) has a handful of counts. The data were obtained in a study of OX40 agonist ivuxolimab in advanced cancers. Some clones are missing from TCRdb's copy, which holds only in-frame ones; the method was immunoSEQ multiplex PCR. The sample has over 85,000 clones, about 86% seen once; the top ten hold roughly 5.5%. The sample consisted of CD4+ or CD8+ T cells sorted from blood, taken in a trial of the OX40 agonist ivuxolimab. This receptor was obtained from an adult with an advanced solid tumor such as melanoma, head and neck, liver or kidney cancer.

This CDR3 is CASSLAPTGHQPQHF. The CDR3 nucleotides are TGTGCCAGCAGTTTAGCACCGACAGGGCATCAGCCCCAGCATTTT. This chain uses TRBV27 with TRBJ1-5; 7 bases map to TRBD1. Per the germline V gene, CDR1 is MNHEY and CDR2 is SMNVEV (reference sequence). The V segment lost 2 bases and the J segment 5 bases; nucleotides outside the gene matches: 6. The CDR3 covers 15 residues.